The 9 T cell receptor beta chains given below trace back to one sample, sequenced in a study of cytomegalovirus exposure and HLA in healthy donors. PCR involved 60 Vbeta and 13 Jbeta primers. Only in-frame clones appear in the TCRdb table, and some are missing; sequencing was by immunoSEQ multiplex PCR. Found here are 140,000 to 150,000 clones, roughly 71% of them singletons; the top ten hold 7%. Input material: PBMCs. The receptors derive from a man between 25 and 39 years old in good health and CMV-seronegative.

This chain uses TRBV5-4 with TRBJ1-2; D not resolved. Germline V gene lookup returns CDR1 SGHNT and CDR2 YYREEE (reference sequence). This CDR3 is 16 amino acids long. V was pared by 7 bases and J by 0 bases, with 19 bases between. The CDR3 loop reads CASRKLVSGTNYGYTF. CDR3 bases: TGTGCCAGCCGCAAACTAGTGTCCGGGACTAACTATGGCTACACCTTC.

This clone was observed a few times. The chain has TRBV5-6 and TRBJ1-1; D ambiguous. Germline values: CDR1 SGHDT, CDR2 YYEEEE. V shed 1 base and J shed 0 bases, with 7 bases lying between them. The CDR3 runs to 14 residues. The CDR3 loop reads CASSLLEVNTEAFF. CDR3 in DNA: TGTGCCAGCAGCTTGCTAGAGGTGAACACTGAAGCTTTCTTT.

This sequence joins TRBV2 and TRBJ2-7; 8 nucleotides line up with TRBD1. Trimming took 4 bases from V and 4 from J; bases not matched to a gene: 6. The CDR3 contains 14 residues. The germline V gene has CDR1 SNHLY and CDR2 FYNNEI. CDR3 protein: CASSGAGGYYEQYF. CDR3 sequence (DNA): TGTGCCAGCAGTGGGGCAGGGGGCTATTACGAGCAGTACTTC.

The rearrangement uses TRBV6-1 and TRBJ2-5; TRBD1 matches at 11 bases. Germline CDR1 reads MNHNS; CDR2 reads SASEGT. The length of the CDR3 is 15 residues. Trimming cost V 6 bases and J 4 bases; bases outside gene matches: 7. The CDR3 region is CASRTGTGGSETQYF. CDR3 bases: TGTGCCAGCAGGACCGGGACAGGGGGATCAGAGACCCAGTACTTC.

This clone was counted once. This chain links TRBV10-2 with TRBJ1-1, with a possible D match to TRBD1 (6 bases). The CDR3 extends over 14 amino acids. Deletions cut 4 bases from V and 1 base from J, with 10 bases between. Germline V gene data show CDR1 as WSHSY and CDR2 as SAAADI. The CDR3 loop reads CASSGRGGNTEAFF. The CDR3 DNA sequence: TGCGCCAGCAGTGGGAGGGGGGGGAACACTGAAGCTTTCTTT.

This chain joins TRBV29-1 and TRBJ1-1; TRBD1 might be the D (5 bases). Germline CDR1 is SQVTM and CDR2 is ANQGSEA. Trimming pared 4 bases from V and 0 bases from J, leaving 12 bases between. This CDR3 contains 14 residues. The CDR3 spells CSVGTSTVNTEAFF. The DNA of the CDR3 is TGCAGCGTTGGAACCTCGACAGTGAACACTGAAGCTTTCTTT.

The chain combines TRBV25-1 with TRBJ2-2, with 15 bases matching TRBD2. In germline, CDR1 is MGHDK, CDR2 SYGVNS. There are 17 residues in the CDR3. The V segment lost 6 bases and the J segment 3 bases; nucleotides outside the gene matches: 5. The CDR3 sequence: CASRGLAGGRDTGELFF. The CDR3 DNA reads TGTGCCAGCAGGGGACTAGCGGGAGGACGGGACACCGGGGAGCTGTTTTTT.

The chain has TRBV9 and TRBJ2-3, with TRBD2 matching over 9 bases. The CDR3 totals 17 residues. The trim removed 3 bases at V and 4 bases at J, leaving 12 bases unmatched. Germline CDR1 is SGDLS and CDR2 is YYNGEE. CDR3 DNA: TGTGCCAGCAGCGCCCCCCCTTCGAGCGGGAGGTCAGATACGCAGTATTTT. It is translated as CASSAPPSSGRSDTQYF. Together with reference TRBV9 and TRBJ2-3, the CDR3 gives the full variable domain: DSGVTQTPKHLITATGQRVTLRCSPRSGDLSVYWYQQSLDQGLQFLIQYYNGEERAKGNILERFSAQQFPDLHSELNLSSLELGDSALYFCASSAPPSSGRSDTQYFGPGTRLTVL.

This clone has at least ten counts. The chain couples TRBV6-4 to TRBJ1-1; 8 bases agree with TRBD1. J lost 4 bases, V lost 6 bases, and 7 bases had no gene match. The CDR3 runs to 14 residues. CDR1 MRHNA and CDR2 SNTAGT come from the germline V gene. Here the CDR3 reads CASSEDREATEAFF. In DNA form, the CDR3 reads TGTGCCAGCAGCGAGGACAGGGAAGCCACTGAAGCTTTCTTT.